The TCR beta chain described here comes from a study of blood T cell repertoires in COVID-19. On the study more broadly: Sites in the United States, Italy and Spain provided acute and convalescent COVID-19 samples.

The CDR3 loop spans 14 amino acids. Germline CDR1 and CDR2: LNHDA and SQIVND (reference sequence). Trimming stripped 1 base from V and 4 bases from J, with 10 bases between. Original data processing: Amplification of reference gene primers was used by the study to estimate nucleated cell counts. Generated by immunoSEQ multiplex PCR, the TCRdb table keeps only in-frame clones and is missing some. The D gene and trimming were derived from the DNA, and the V and J assignments and clone size from that table. Found here are about 73,000 clones, 65% to 85% of them singletons; the top ten hold more than 2.5%.

Sequencing was done on a sample of peripheral blood. This clonotype was sampled from a man older than 75 with active or convalescent COVID-19. The V call is TRBV19, the J call TRBJ1-2; D may be TRBD1 (6 bases). The CDR3: CASSIAETGYGYTF. CDR3 coding DNA: TGTGCCAGTAGTATAGCCGAGACAGGCTATGGCTACACCTTC.